Each of the 26 T cell receptor beta chains below was sequenced from the same sample in a study of regulatory dendritic cells for organ transplantation (dated by TCRdb to the late 2010s). The library was generated by the immunoSEQ multiplex PCR assay. Sourced from immuneACCESS, this table was stored by TCRdb with only in-frame sequences that have V and J called. A share of the clones is absent; for the studies checked, an unresolved V gene accounts for under half, and the remainder has no known explanation. This sample comprises over 10,000 clones, about 90% of them detected only once. The leading ten clones occupy approximately 0.22% of the sample. The antigens these receptors bind are not known. Sorted T cell subsets were CFSE-labeled and co-cultured for around five days with allogeneic regulatory or mature dendritic cells at a 1:10 DC:T ratio. The sequencing input was naive CD8+ T cells from blood cultured with regulatory dendritic cells. The cell subset or site tag for this specimen amounts to: CD45RA+ naive T cells. Every receptor here comes from a human donor in good health.

The chain has TRBV5-1 and TRBJ2-7; D is ambiguous. Looked up from germline, CDR1 is SGHRS and CDR2 is YFSETQ. This CDR3 contains 13 residues. V shed 2 bases and J shed 3 bases, with 9 bases lying between them. The CDR3: CASSFGLSYEQYF. CDR3 bases: TGCGCCAGCAGCTTCGGCTTGAGCTACGAGCAGTACTTC.

This chain joins TRBV5-1 and TRBJ2-3; 8 nucleotides line up with TRBD1. The J segment lost 2 bases and the V segment lost 1 base, leaving 6 bases of the junction unmatched. CDR1 is SGHRS, CDR2 YFSETQ, per germline. There are 16 residues in the CDR3. The CDR3 spells CASSLSQGGSTDTQYF. CDR3 nucleotide sequence: TGCGCCAGCAGCTTGTCACAGGGGGGATCCACAGATACGCAGTATTTT.

The chain has TRBV19 and TRBJ2-1; the D gene is possibly TRBD2 (5 bases). Germline V lookup: CDR1 LNHDA, CDR2 SQIVND (reference sequence). CDR3 length: 15 residues. V was trimmed by 11 bases and J by 0 bases, leaving 17 bases between them. In nucleotides, the CDR3 is TGTGCCTCAGACGAGGGATCAAGCTCCTACAATGAGCAGTTCTTC. This encodes CASDEGSSSYNEQFF.

The chain links TRBV29-1 to TRBJ2-3, with 8 nucleotides matching TRBD1. V was clipped by 2 bases and J by 3 bases; unmatched bases: 7. The CDR3 spans 15 residues. Germline lookup yields CDR1 SQVTM and CDR2 ANQGSEA. This CDR3 is CSVERVGQGTDTQYF. The CDR3 DNA reads TGCAGCGTTGAACGGGTAGGACAGGGAACAGATACGCAGTATTTT.

The rearrangement uses TRBV25-1 and TRBJ1-4; D is uncertain. Per germline, CDR1 MGHDK and CDR2 SYGVNS. The CDR3 contains 13 residues. V lost 1 base and J 10 bases, leaving 10 bases between the germline ends. The DNA of the CDR3 is TGTGCCAGCAGTGAATTAGGCTTGGGAAAACTGTTTTTT. Protein product: CASSELGLGKLFF.

The chain employs TRBV28 and TRBJ2-5; D is undetermined. There are 14 residues in the CDR3. V dropped 5 bases and J dropped 4 bases, with 14 bases sitting between them. CDR1 is MDHEN, CDR2 SYDVKM, per germline. Here the CDR3 DNA reads TGTGCCAGCAGTCTATACGGTATCGGAGAGACCCAGTACTTC. Translated: CASSLYGIGETQYF.

This clone occurred a few times. The rearrangement uses TRBV2 and TRBJ2-1; tentative D call: TRBD1 (5 bases). CDR1 is SNHLY and CDR2 is FYNNEI in the germline V gene. The CDR3 is 12 residues long. Trimming took off 6 bases at V and 2 bases at J, with 5 bases between the two ends. The DNA of the CDR3 is TGTGCCAGCAGAGGGGCCTACAATGAGCAGTTCTTC. Amino acids: CASRGAYNEQFF. Combining the CDR3 with reference TRBV2 and TRBJ2-1 gives the whole variable domain EPEVTQTPSHQVTQMGQEVILRCVPISNHLYFYWYRQILGQKVEFLVSFYNNEISEKSEIFDDQFSVERPDGSNFTLKIRSTKLEDSAMYFCASRGAYNEQFFGPGTRLTVL.

This chain uses TRBV6-1 with TRBJ2-3; TRBD1 agrees at 7 bases. The trim removed 8 bases at V and 0 bases at J, leaving 8 bases unmatched. In germline, CDR1 is MNHNS, CDR2 SASEGT. The CDR3 is made up of 15 amino acids. This CDR3 is CASVKQGFSTDTQYF. The CDR3 bases are TGTGCCAGCGTAAAACAGGGGTTTAGCACAGATACGCAGTATTTT.

This chain links TRBV7-2 with TRBJ2-5, with TRBD2 matching 10 bases. V trimming: 3 bases; J trimming: 2 bases; junction bases outside the gene matches: 12. CDR1 is SGHTA and CDR2 is FQGNSA in the germline V gene. The CDR3 runs to 18 residues. The CDR3 nucleotides read TGTGCCAGCAGCTTTGGGCCGGTGGGAGCGGGGGGGCAAGAGACCCAGTACTTC. Its translation is CASSFGPVGAGGQETQYF.

The chain is built from TRBV14 and TRBJ2-7, with unresolved D. The germline CDR1 and CDR2 sequences are SGHDN and FVKESK. The CDR3 runs 12 residues. Deletions cut 4 bases from V and 3 bases from J, with 7 bases between. DNA for the CDR3: TGTGCCAGCAGCCCAAACAGCTACGAGCAGTACTTC. Translation gives CASSPNSYEQYF.

The CDR3 region is CASVNPNTSGHEQYF. The CDR3 DNA sequence: TGTGCCAGCGTCAACCCCAATACTAGCGGGCACGAGCAGTACTTC. V usage is TRBV2 and J usage is TRBJ2-7; TRBD2 matches at 9 bases. The CDR3 is 15 residues long. Germline-derived CDR1 and CDR2 are SNHLY and FYNNEI. With V trimmed by 8 bases and J by 5 bases, 13 bases remained unmatched.

The V and J genes are TRBV6-6 and TRBJ2-7; no clear D. V was trimmed by 5 bases and J by 7 bases, leaving 9 bases between them. The CDR3 is 11 amino acids. The germline gives CDR1 MNHNY, CDR2 SVGAGI (reference sequence). CDR3: CASSPLMEQYF. The CDR3 nucleotides read TGTGCCAGCAGTCCCCTGATGGAGCAGTACTTC.

The V call is TRBV10-3, the J call TRBJ2-7, with D unclear. In germline, CDR1 is ENHRY, CDR2 SYGVKD. The CDR3 has 14 residues. V gave up 0 bases and J gave up 4 bases, with 10 bases separating them. The CDR3 loop is CAISESFLPYEQYF. CDR3 nucleotide sequence: TGTGCCATCAGTGAGTCGTTTCTACCGTACGAGCAGTACTTC.

This clone was recorded only once. The rearrangement links TRBV28 to TRBJ2-7, with D hard to call. The CDR3 has 18 residues. Germline values: CDR1 MDHEN, CDR2 SYDVKM. The V end lost 4 bases, the J end lost 4 bases, and 26 bases lay between the germline ends. The DNA of the CDR3 is TGTGCCAGCAGTTCCCATGCCCTAACCCCGACCCCAGGATACGAGCAGTACTTC. Translating it yields CASSSHALTPTPGYEQYF. Supplemented by reference TRBV28 and TRBJ2-7, the full variable domain reads DVKVTQSSRYLVKRTGEKVFLECVQDMDHENMFWYRQDPGLGLRLIYFSYDVKMKEKGDIPEGYSVSREKKERFSLILESASTNQTSMYLCASSSHALTPTPGYEQYFGPGTRLTVT.

This chain uses TRBV27 with TRBJ2-7; TRBD2 matches at 10 bases. The CDR3 is made up of 15 amino acids. Per the germline V gene, CDR1 is MNHEY and CDR2 is SMNVEV (reference sequence). With 6 bases clipped from V and 6 bases from J, the junction kept 11 bases outside the gene matches. This CDR3 reads CASRKAGGPVSEQYF. The CDR3 DNA sequence: TGTGCCAGCAGAAAAGCGGGAGGGCCGGTTAGCGAGCAGTACTTC.

The rearrangement links TRBV11-2 to TRBJ2-5, with 8 bases aligning to TRBD2. Trimming removed 3 bases from V and 0 bases from J; junction bases left unmatched: 3. Germline V gene sequence: CDR1 SGHAT, CDR2 FQNNGV. This CDR3 has 15 residues. Here the CDR3 reads CASSLTSVYQETQYF. In DNA, the CDR3 is TGTGCCAGCAGCTTGACTAGCGTATACCAAGAGACCCAGTACTTC.

This clone showed up just a few times. This rearrangement joins TRBV19 to TRBJ1-5; D not certain. The V gene lost 7 bases and the J gene lost 0 bases, with 10 bases spanning the gap. CDR3 length: 14 residues. Germline V gene data show CDR1 as LNHDA and CDR2 as SQIVND (reference sequence). The CDR3 loop is CASMIRDSNQPQHF. The CDR3 bases are TGTGCCAGTATGATCAGAGATAGCAATCAGCCCCAGCATTTT.

J is TRBJ2-1 and V is TRBV15; TRBD2 agrees at 7 bases. Germline V CDR1 and CDR2: LNHNV, YYDKDF (reference sequence). With 4 bases clipped from V and 3 bases from J, the junction kept 3 bases outside the gene matches. The CDR3 is made up of 14 amino acids. The CDR3 sequence is CATSTTGGYNEQFF. CDR3 DNA: TGTGCCACCAGCACCACGGGGGGCTACAATGAGCAGTTCTTC.

This clone occurred once. This chain uses TRBV11-2 with TRBJ1-5; TRBD1 matches 9 bases. Germline values: CDR1 SGHAT, CDR2 FQNNGV. Losses at the gene ends were 5 bases for V and 6 bases for J; bases not matched to a gene: 8. This CDR3 has 15 amino acids. The CDR3 DNA sequence: TGTGCCAGCAGCCCGGGACAGGGAAGGCGTCAGCCCCAGCATTTT. This translates into CASSPGQGRRQPQHF.

For the CDR3, the DNA is TGTGCCAGCAGCCCGAGTGGGGGAAACTATGGCTACACCTTC. This codes for CASSPSGGNYGYTF. The genes are TRBV7-9 and TRBJ1-2; D may be TRBD1 (5 bases). Trimming took 5 bases from V and 2 from J, leaving 12 bases between them. The CDR3 has 14 residues. CDR1 is SEHNR, CDR2 FQNEAQ, per germline (reference sequence).

This clone appeared a single time. This chain connects TRBV27 to TRBJ2-7; TRBD2 agrees at 13 bases. Germline CDR1 is MNHEY and CDR2 is SMNVEV (reference sequence). CDR3 length: 17 residues. V lost 5 bases and J lost 4; bases outside the gene matches: 11. The CDR3 DNA is TGTGCCAGCAGTCTAACTAGCGGGAGGGCCACTTTGTACGAGCAGTACTTC. This sequence encodes CASSLTSGRATLYEQYF.

The chain uses TRBV30 and TRBJ2-2, with D tentatively TRBD1 (5 bases). Germline V gene sequence: CDR1 GTSNPN, CDR2 SVGIG (reference sequence). The CDR3 is 15 amino acids. Deletions cut 0 bases from V and 1 base from J, with 9 bases between. Here the CDR3 DNA reads TGTGCCTGGAGTGTAGGGGCCTTGAACACCGGGGAGCTGTTTTTT. This codes for CAWSVGALNTGELFF.

The chain joins TRBV9 to TRBJ2-7; D assignment may be TRBD1 or TRBD2 (5 bases each). The germline V gene encodes CDR1 SGDLS and CDR2 YYNGEE. CDR3 size: 13 residues. V dropped 3 bases and J dropped 3 bases, with 10 bases sitting between them. The CDR3 DNA reads TGTGCCAGCAGCGCCGGGACGGACTACGAGCAGTACTTC. Translating gives CASSAGTDYEQYF.

V is TRBV7-2 and J is TRBJ2-1; 7 nucleotides agree with TRBD2. The trim removed 5 bases at V and 2 bases at J, leaving 6 bases unmatched. The CDR3 runs to 15 residues. Looked up from germline, CDR1 is SGHTA and CDR2 is FQGNSA. The CDR3 bases are TGTGCCAGCAGCCCTGATCTAGCGGCCTACAATGAGCAGTTCTTC. Its translation: CASSPDLAAYNEQFF.

This clone was seen just once. The chain couples TRBV7-9 to TRBJ2-3; a possible D gene is TRBD1 (6 bases). Germline V gives CDR1 SEHNR, CDR2 FQNEAQ (reference sequence). V lost 2 bases and J 2 bases, leaving 17 bases between the germline ends. The CDR3 length is 17 residues. The CDR3 protein is CASSLSYSQGLTDTQYF. The CDR3 bases are TGTGCCAGCAGCTTAAGTTATTCACAGGGTCTCACAGATACGCAGTATTTT.

CDR3 DNA sequence: TGCGCCAGCAGCCAAGTGTTGGGGGACCAAGAGACCCAGTACTTC. It translates to CASSQVLGDQETQYF. V gene TRBV4-3 combines with J gene TRBJ2-5; D could derive from TRBD1 or TRBD2 (5 bases each). The CDR3 covers 15 residues. In germline, CDR1 is LGHNA, CDR2 YSLEER. Between the trimmed V and J ends, which lost 1 base and 0 bases, there was a span of 9 bases.